This T cell receptor beta chain is drawn from a study of shared clonotypes between healthy human individuals. Produced via immunoSEQ multiplex PCR; TCRdb's table is partial and in-frame only. Here the sample spans hundreds of thousands of clones, around 80% being singletons. Germline V gene data show CDR1 as LGHNT and CDR2 as FRNRAP. This CDR3 region has 13 residues. Deletions cut 0 bases from V and 5 bases from J, with 6 bases between. The TCR comes from a woman aged 40 to 50 in good health. Some clones in this sample may be carry-over from other donors' samples. The V call is TRBV12-5, the J call TRBJ2-3; D remains ambiguous. The specimen was PBMCs. The CDR3 sequence: CASGLVRGDTQYF. CDR3 sequence (DNA): TGTGCTAGTGGTTTGGTACGTGGAGATACGCAGTATTTT.